Detailed here is one T cell receptor (beta chain). Its specificity is not known. The second PCR ran about 6 to 12 cycles with a sample-barcoded 5' primer and J-beta primers. A tag from a template-switch adaptor with 12 random nucleotides marked each cDNA molecule. From the 5' RACE reads, TCRdb called clonotypes with MiXCR, one entry per CDR3 protein. The data contain 1.8 million or so distinct CDR3 sequences, roughly 43% of them seen just once; the ten biggest clones take up more than 20%. The data derive from a study of blood T cells in healthy people across ages. The CDR3 totals 17 residues. V was pared by 5 bases and J by 2 bases, with 11 bases of the junction left unmatched. The total RNA that was extracted per sample amounted to at least 5 micrograms. General study points: Long-lived donors carried more naive CD4+ cells and greater diversity than aged donors.

The sample taken for sequencing was blood. The TCR originated in a human donor in good health. V gene TRBV12-3 or TRBV12-4 combines with J gene TRBJ2-5; TRBD2 agrees at 10 bases. The CDR3 is CASSPEGLARYQETQYF. CDR3 bases: TGTGCCAGCAGTCCTGAGGGACTAGCGCGGTATCAAGAGACCCAGTACTTC.